Sequencing of this T cell receptor (beta chain) was carried out in a study of cytomegalovirus exposure and HLA in healthy donors. General study results and limits: Relative to the approximately 630-donor mean, N-insertions were reportedly fewer in an Asian-associated ancestry cluster in a later analysis. The availability of immune exposure information extended only to CMV serostatus.

Researchers ran the PCR with 60 Vbeta and 13 Jbeta primers. TCRdb's table, derived via immunoSEQ multiplex PCR, lists solely in-frame clones and lacks some. The data show over 95,000 clones, with 70% to 85% seen just once and over 9.5% held by the top ten. This CDR3 has 13 amino acids. J was trimmed by 4 bases and V by 3 bases; bases with no gene match: 2. Germline V CDR1 and CDR2: SEHNR, FQNEAQ (reference sequence). Regarding this clone: The target antigen is unknown.

Sequencing input: PBMCs. This clonotype was obtained from a middle-aged man in good health and CMV-seropositive. The rearrangement joins TRBV7-9 to TRBJ1-1; 7 nucleotides match TRBD1. The DNA for the CDR3 is TGTGCCAGCAGCTTCGACAGGGTCACTGAAGCTTTCTTT. Its translation is CASSFDRVTEAFF. The full variable domain, completed using reference TRBV7-9 and TRBJ1-1, is DTGVSQNPRHKITKRGQNVTFRCDPISEHNRLYWYRQTLGQGPEFLTYFQNEAQLEKSRLLSDRFSAERPKGSFSTLEIQRTEQGDSAMYLCASSFDRVTEAFFGQGTRLTVV.